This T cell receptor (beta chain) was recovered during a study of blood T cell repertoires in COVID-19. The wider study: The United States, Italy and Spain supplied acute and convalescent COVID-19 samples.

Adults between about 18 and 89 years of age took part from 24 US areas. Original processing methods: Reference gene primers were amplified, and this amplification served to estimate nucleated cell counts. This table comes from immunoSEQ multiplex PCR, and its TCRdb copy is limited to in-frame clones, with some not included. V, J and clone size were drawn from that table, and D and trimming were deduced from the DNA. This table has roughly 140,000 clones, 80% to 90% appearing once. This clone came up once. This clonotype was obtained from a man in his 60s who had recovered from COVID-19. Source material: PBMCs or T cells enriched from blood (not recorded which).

The chain's CDR3 is CASSVGLGGSGANVLTF. The CDR3 nucleotides read TGTGCCAGCAGCGTAGGGCTCGGGGGCTCTGGGGCCAACGTCCTGACTTTC. The V call is TRBV5-4, the J call TRBJ2-6; the D gene is possibly TRBD2 (6 bases). The CDR3 extends over 17 amino acids. CDR1 is SGHNT and CDR2 is YYREEE in the germline V gene (reference sequence). The V end was cut by 4 bases, the J end by 0 bases, with 14 bases between. Combining the CDR3 with reference TRBV5-4 and TRBJ2-6 gives the whole variable domain ETGVTQSPTHLIKTRGQQVTLRCSSQSGHNTVSWYQQALGQGPQFIFQYYREEENGRGNFPPRFSGLQFPNYSSELNVNALELDDSALYLCASSVGLGGSGANVLTFGAGSRLTVL.